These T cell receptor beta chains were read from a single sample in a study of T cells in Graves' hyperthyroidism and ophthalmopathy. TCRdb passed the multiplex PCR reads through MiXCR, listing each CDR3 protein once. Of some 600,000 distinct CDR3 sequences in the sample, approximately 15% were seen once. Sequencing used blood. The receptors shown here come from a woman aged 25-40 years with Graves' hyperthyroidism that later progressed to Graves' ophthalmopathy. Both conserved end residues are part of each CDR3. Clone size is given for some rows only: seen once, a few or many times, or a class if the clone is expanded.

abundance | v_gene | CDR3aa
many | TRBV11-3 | CASSLDSRDRGDETQYF
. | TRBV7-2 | CASSPTPGYTQYF
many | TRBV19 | CASSNPRGNTEAFF
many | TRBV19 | CATSPSSGLAGTEQYF
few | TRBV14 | CASSQEWGAASYEQYF
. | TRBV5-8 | CASSFFREETQYF
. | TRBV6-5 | CASSYTRDAYEQYF
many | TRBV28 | CASNRESNQPQHF
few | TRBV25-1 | CASSSLGLNTEAFF
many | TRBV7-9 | CASSFGGGGPEAFF
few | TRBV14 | CASSQDIVGFGQDYEQYF
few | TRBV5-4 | CASSLGGTIYYEQYF
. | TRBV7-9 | CASNLGVGNQPQHF
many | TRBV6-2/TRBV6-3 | CASSPPTWADTQYF
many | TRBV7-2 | CASSVSGEFF
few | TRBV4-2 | CASSPGRDSTYEQYF
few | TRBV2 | CASSEAWTGGNERYF
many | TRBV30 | CASYLGAGETQYF
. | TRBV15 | CATSKLDTNNERLFF
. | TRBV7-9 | CASSHGTSHTGELFF
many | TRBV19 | CASSIGGPFYGYTF